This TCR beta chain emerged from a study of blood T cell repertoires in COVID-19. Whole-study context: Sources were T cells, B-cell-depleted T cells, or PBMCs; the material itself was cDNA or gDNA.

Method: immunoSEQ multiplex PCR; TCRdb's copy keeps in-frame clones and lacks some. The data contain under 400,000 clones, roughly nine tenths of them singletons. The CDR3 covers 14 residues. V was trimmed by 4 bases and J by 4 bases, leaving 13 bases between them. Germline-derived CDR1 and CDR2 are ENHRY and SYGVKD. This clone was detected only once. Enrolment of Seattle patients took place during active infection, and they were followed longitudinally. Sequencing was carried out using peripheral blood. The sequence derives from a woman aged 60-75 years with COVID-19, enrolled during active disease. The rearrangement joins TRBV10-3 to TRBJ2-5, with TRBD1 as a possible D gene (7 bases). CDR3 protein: CAISVGQGGETQYF. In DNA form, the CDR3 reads TGTGCCATCAGTGTGGGTCAGGGGGGAGAGACCCAGTACTTC.